This TCR beta chain was retrieved from a study of cytomegalovirus exposure and HLA in healthy donors. The CDR3 has 15 residues. In germline, CDR1 is SGHNT, CDR2 YYREEE (reference sequence). V was cut by 1 base and J by 3 bases, with 13 bases left in between. Findings and caveats of the study: Certain indistinguishable V segments, among them TRBV6-2 and TRBV6-3, were excluded.

In regard to this clone: Its antigen is currently unknown.

Primers: 60 Vbeta forward and 13 Jbeta reverse. Per the original methods: Counted up in a later analysis, unique TCR beta chains came to some 72 million, with around 10 million shared. Sequencing used immunoSEQ multiplex PCR; TCRdb keeps in-frame clones, though not all of them. V and J calls and clone size are given by that table; D and trimming were obtained from the DNA. Among about 150,000 clones listed, over 75% were seen once. The source is a woman aged 30 to 39 in good health and CMV-seronegative. Sequenced material: PBMCs. This sequence joins TRBV5-4 and TRBJ1-1; D is unresolved. CDR3 residues: CASSLQQVRDTEAFF. CDR3 DNA: TGTGCCAGCAGCTTGCAGCAAGTTCGGGACACTGAAGCTTTCTTT.